The 28 T cell receptor beta chains below were found in one sample sequenced in a study of shared clonotypes between healthy human individuals. Clones were sequenced by immunoSEQ multiplex PCR, and TCRdb holds only the in-frame ones, with some missing. Among 2 million to 2.5 million clones listed, around 92% were seen once. What was sequenced was naive CD4+ T cells from PBMCs. The subset is: CD45RA+ positively selected. The receptor set was obtained from a man between 18 and 35 years old in good health. Some clones in this sample may be carry-over from other donors' samples.

The chain couples TRBV27 to TRBJ2-1; TRBD1 aligns across 12 bases. Germline V gene sequence: CDR1 MNHEY, CDR2 SMNVEV (reference sequence). The length of the CDR3 is 17 residues. Germline trimming cut 5 bases from V and 8 bases from J; bases unmatched to any gene: 13. The chain's CDR3 is CASSPPPRDRGQDEQFF. The DNA for the CDR3 is TGTGCCAGCAGTCCTCCCCCCCGGGACAGGGGGCAAGATGAGCAGTTCTTC.

The CDR3 sequence is CASSPTGYTTHEQYF. CDR3 bases: TGCGCCAGCAGCCCGACAGGGTATACGACGCACGAGCAGTACTTC. The chain is built from TRBV4-3 and TRBJ2-7; 7 bases agree with TRBD1. Trimming at V came to 4 bases and at J to 5 bases, leaving 11 bases not matched to a gene. The CDR3 totals 15 residues. CDR1 LGHNA and CDR2 YSLEER come from the germline V gene.

In its sample, this clone was seen a few times. Other DNA sequences from this sample encode an identical CDR3 as well. The V gene is TRBV9, the J gene TRBJ1-2; D remains unclear. The V and J ends lost 0 bases and 2 bases respectively, with 2 bases between them. Germline V gives CDR1 SGDLS, CDR2 YYNGEE. CDR3 length equals 12 residues. The CDR3 region has the DNA TGTGCCAGCAGCGTAGGGAACTATGGCTACACCTTC. It specifies CASSVGNYGYTF. Using reference TRBV9 and TRBJ1-2 for the parts outside the CDR3, the full variable domain is DSGVTQTPKHLITATGQRVTLRCSPRSGDLSVYWYQQSLDQGLQFLIQYYNGEERAKGNILERFSAQQFPDLHSELNLSSLELGDSALYFCASSVGNYGYTFGSGTRLTVV.

The J gene is TRBJ1-2, the V gene TRBV28; TRBD1 is a possible D gene (6 bases). The germline V gene has CDR1 MDHEN and CDR2 SYDVKM. Trimming removed 7 bases at V and 8 bases at J, with 14 bases between. This CDR3 contains 12 residues. CDR3 loop: CASTLGGRGYTF. CDR3 bases: TGTGCCAGCACCCTCGGGGGGCGAGGCTACACCTTC.

This clone came up once. The chain links TRBV28 to TRBJ1-1; tentative D call: TRBD1 (6 bases). The CDR3 length is 15 residues. Between the trimmed V and J ends, which lost 5 bases and 0 bases, there was a span of 13 bases. The germline gives CDR1 MDHEN, CDR2 SYDVKM. The CDR3 DNA is TGTGCCAGCAGTATGCGAACAGGGATGAACACTGAAGCTTTCTTT. Protein product: CASSMRTGMNTEAFF.

About this clone itself: The same CDR3 arises from other DNA sequences in this sample as well. V and J are TRBV11-1 and TRBJ2-1, with no clear D. Deletions cut 3 bases from V and 3 bases from J, with 0 bases between. Germline V lookup: CDR1 SGHAT, CDR2 FQDESV (reference sequence). This CDR3 comprises 11 residues. The DNA for the CDR3 is TGTGCCAGCAGCTTCTACAATGAGCAGTTCTTC. Residues: CASSFYNEQFF.

The rearrangement joins TRBV29-1 to TRBJ1-2; no firm D call. With 1 base removed from V and 4 bases from J, the gap between germline ends came to 7 bases. Germline CDR1 reads SQVTM; CDR2 reads ANQGSEA. The CDR3 has 12 residues. DNA of the CDR3: TGCAGCGTTGAAGTGCCATTCTATGGCTACACCTTC. Translating it yields CSVEVPFYGYTF. Combining the CDR3 with reference TRBV29-1 and TRBJ1-2 gives the whole variable domain SAVISQKPSRDICQRGTSLTIQCQVDSQVTMMFWYRQQPGQSLTLIATANQGSEATYESGFVIDKFPISRPNLTFSTLTVSNMSPEDSSIYLCSVEVPFYGYTFGSGTRLTVV.

J is TRBJ2-7 and V is TRBV11-2, with D unclear. CDR3 length: 14 amino acids. Trimming pared 0 bases from V and 0 bases from J, leaving 6 bases between. Germline lookup yields CDR1 SGHAT and CDR2 FQNNGV. This CDR3 reads CASSLERYSYEQYF. CDR3 coding DNA: TGTGCCAGCAGCTTAGAGCGGTACTCCTACGAGCAGTACTTC. Full variable domain (remainder filled in from reference TRBV11-2 and TRBJ2-7): EAGVAQSPRYKIIEKRQSVAFWCNPISGHATLYWYQQILGQGPKLLIQFQNNGVVDDSQLPKDRFSAERLKGVDSTLKIQPAKLEDSAVYLCASSLERYSYEQYFGPGTRLTVT.

This clone was counted between two and nine times. V gene TRBV28 combines with J gene TRBJ1-1; D call uncertain. V lost 4 bases and J 1 base, leaving 10 bases between the germline ends. Per germline, CDR1 MDHEN and CDR2 SYDVKM. The CDR3 loop spans 14 amino acids. In DNA, the CDR3 is TGTGCCAGCAGTTCGACACCCTGGAACACTGAAGCTTTCTTT. Protein: CASSSTPWNTEAFF.

CDR3 nucleotide sequence: TGTGCCAGCAGCCTCCGGGACAGGGATCAAGATACGCAGTATTTT. It is translated as CASSLRDRDQDTQYF. The chain uses TRBV6-4 and TRBJ2-3, with TRBD1 identical over 9 bases. CDR3 length: 15 amino acids. V lost 6 bases and J lost 5; bases outside the gene matches: 9. The V gene's germline CDR1 is MRHNA and CDR2 SNTAGT.

The chain carries TRBV7-8 and TRBJ2-7; D is possibly TRBD2 (7 bases). This CDR3 spans 14 amino acids. V was pared by 5 bases and J by 6 bases, with 17 bases between. Germline V gene lookup returns CDR1 SGHVS and CDR2 FQNEAQ. The CDR3 nucleotides read TGTGCCAGCAGCATGGCGGGGGCAGTCGGCGAGCAGTACTTC. The encoded protein is CASSMAGAVGEQYF.

The chain is built from TRBV6-5 and TRBJ1-6; no clear D. Germline V gene data show CDR1 as MNHEY and CDR2 as SVGAGI. V shed 6 bases and J shed 10 bases, with 13 bases lying between them. The CDR3 is 13 residues long. DNA for the CDR3: TGTGCCAGCAGCCCCAACACAAAATCACCCCTCCACTTT. Translating it yields CASSPNTKSPLHF.

This clone has more than one count but fewer than ten. V gene TRBV19 combines with J gene TRBJ1-5, with no clear D. V lost 4 bases to trimming and J lost 6 bases, with 16 bases between them. The CDR3 covers 15 residues. Germline V gene data show CDR1 as LNHDA and CDR2 as SQIVND (reference sequence). The CDR3 nucleotides read TGTGCCAGTAGTAAGAGGGAGAAATTGGGTCAGCCCCAGCATTTT. It codes for CASSKREKLGQPQHF.

V and J are TRBV29-1 and TRBJ1-4; 9 bases map to TRBD1. Germline V CDR1 and CDR2: SQVTM, ANQGSEA. CDR3 length: 16 amino acids. Trimming took 6 bases from V and 4 from J; bases not matched to a gene: 12. The CDR3 bases are TGCAGCGTGACCGGGACAGGGACGTTGGGTAATGAAAAACTGTTTTTT. Translating it yields CSVTGTGTLGNEKLFF.

On this clone: Within the sample, other DNA sequences also encode this same CDR3. The chain has TRBV29-1 and TRBJ2-3; 9 bases are a match to TRBD2. The length of the CDR3 is 13 residues. V dropped 4 bases and J dropped 3; count of bases not matched to a gene: 2. Per germline, CDR1 SQVTM and CDR2 ANQGSEA. CDR3 sequence: CSVGGLATDTQYF. The CDR3 DNA reads as TGCAGCGTTGGGGGACTAGCAACAGATACGCAGTATTTT.

The rearrangement uses TRBV28 and TRBJ2-2; 7 bases align to TRBD2. Germline CDR1 and CDR2: MDHEN and SYDVKM. The junction had 9 bases not matched to a gene; V was cut back by 3 bases and J by 2 bases. The CDR3 is 17 residues long. The CDR3 DNA sequence: TGTGCCAGCAGTTTTAGACTGGGACTACAAAACACCGGGGAGCTGTTTTTT. Translation gives CASSFRLGLQNTGELFF.

This clone has a single count. The V gene is TRBV18, the J gene TRBJ2-5, with D hard to call. Germline V lookup: CDR1 KGHSH, CDR2 LQKENI. The germline V and J ends were trimmed by 2 bases and 7 bases, with 17 bases remaining between them. CDR3 length: 15 amino acids. The CDR3: CASSPADGGSGTQYF. CDR3 nucleotides: TGTGCCAGCTCACCAGCCGACGGTGGATCCGGGACCCAGTACTTC.

The J gene is TRBJ2-7, the V gene TRBV2; TRBD2 aligns across 10 bases. CDR1 and CDR2 from the germline V gene are SNHLY and FYNNEI. J lost 2 bases, V lost 10 bases, and 5 bases had no gene match. The CDR3 runs 13 residues. The CDR3 DNA follows: TGTGCCACCCGACTAGCGGGTCCCTACGAGCAGTACTTC. Its protein is CATRLAGPYEQYF.

The gene calls are TRBV5-1 and TRBJ1-2; D is unresolved. Trimming pared 0 bases from V and 1 base from J, leaving 19 bases between. This CDR3 contains 18 residues. Germline lookup yields CDR1 SGHRS and CDR2 YFSETQ. Here the CDR3 reads CASSLGTEHPALNYGYTF. DNA for the CDR3: TGCGCCAGCAGCTTGGGGACGGAACACCCCGCTCTTAACTATGGCTACACCTTC.

The chain has TRBV27 and TRBJ2-7; 10 bases agree with TRBD2. Losses at the gene ends were 1 base for V and 2 bases for J; bases not matched to a gene: 5. CDR1 is MNHEY and CDR2 is SMNVEV in the germline V gene (reference sequence). CDR3 length: 16 residues. CDR3 nucleotide sequence: TGTGCCAGCAGTTTATTCAGGCTAGCGGGAGCCTACGAGCAGTACTTC. Protein sequence: CASSLFRLAGAYEQYF.

V gene TRBV27 combines with J gene TRBJ2-7; D unresolved. The germline V and J ends were trimmed by 3 bases and 3 bases, with 9 bases remaining between them. CDR3 size: 13 residues. Per the germline V gene, CDR1 is MNHEY and CDR2 is SMNVEV (reference sequence). In DNA, the CDR3 is TGTGCCAGCAGTTTTTTATCGGACTACGAGCAGTACTTC. Amino acid sequence: CASSFLSDYEQYF.

This chain joins TRBV7-2 and TRBJ1-2; TRBD1 aligns across 7 bases. The germline V gene encodes CDR1 SGHTA and CDR2 FQGNSA. Germline trimming cut 8 bases from V and 2 bases from J; bases unmatched to any gene: 2. This CDR3 is built from 12 residues. CDR3 loop: CASDRANYGYTF. In nucleotides, the CDR3 is TGTGCCAGCGACAGGGCGAACTATGGCTACACCTTC.

The rearrangement joins TRBV21-1 to TRBJ2-7; TRBD2, the table's D call, was not compared with the DNA. TRBV21-1 is described as a pseudogene. The CDR3 has 23 residues. In nucleotides, the CDR3 is TGTGCCAGCAGCAAACGAGATCTAGACGAAAGAGGTAGGACTTGGACCAAATTCTACGAGCAGTACTTC. Protein product: CASSKRDLDERGRTWTKFYEQYF.

The rearrangement uses TRBV2 and TRBJ2-3; D may be TRBD2 (5 bases). V was pared by 7 bases and J by 3 bases, with 11 bases between. The CDR3 is 13 amino acids. Germline assignment: CDR1 SNHLY and CDR2 FYNNEI. CDR3: CASTETGTDTQYF. In nucleotides, the CDR3 is TGTGCCAGCACCGAGACGGGGACAGATACGCAGTATTTT.

The rearrangement joins TRBV5-1 to TRBJ2-1, with D possibly TRBD2 on 6 matching bases. Trimming stripped 3 bases from V and 4 bases from J, with 17 bases between. The CDR3 is made up of 16 amino acids. Germline CDR1 reads SGHRS; CDR2 reads YFSETQ. In DNA form, the CDR3 reads TGCGCCAGCAGCTCGGCAGGTGGTGGGAGGTACAATGAGCAGTTCTTC. Translated: CASSSAGGGRYNEQFF.

On this clone: The sample contains more than one DNA sequence encoding this CDR3. The V and J genes are TRBV5-8 and TRBJ2-5, with TRBD1 identical over 7 bases. Germline V gives CDR1 SGHTS, CDR2 YDEGEE. This CDR3 contains 13 residues. Germline trimming cut 2 bases from V and 5 bases from J; bases unmatched to any gene: 3. The CDR3 region has the DNA TGTGCCAGCAGCTTACAGGGGCAGGAGACCCAGTACTTC. It encodes CASSLQGQETQYF.

V and J are TRBV5-4 and TRBJ2-1; 9 bases fit TRBD2. V was clipped by 0 bases and J by 7 bases; unmatched bases: 8. CDR3 length: 16 residues. Per the germline V gene, CDR1 is SGHNT and CDR2 is YYREEE (reference sequence). In nucleotides, the CDR3 is TGTGCCAGCAGCTTGGGAGCGGGAGGTTACGAAAATGAGCAGTTCTTC. This gives the protein CASSLGAGGYENEQFF.

V and J are TRBV11-3 and TRBJ2-5, with 11 nucleotides matching TRBD1. J lost 4 bases, V lost 5 bases, and 9 bases had no gene match. Germline V gene sequence: CDR1 SGHNT, CDR2 YENEEA. The CDR3 contains 16 residues. In DNA form, the CDR3 reads TGTGCCAGCAGCCCCGGACAGGGGGCCCTGTCAGAGACCCAGTACTTC. Encoded protein: CASSPGQGALSETQYF.